This is a list of T cell receptor beta chains from one sample in a study of cytomegalovirus exposure and HLA in healthy donors. Some clones are missing from TCRdb's copy, which holds only in-frame ones; the method was immunoSEQ multiplex PCR. The sample yields about 120,000 clones, approximately 81% seen once. The specimen was PBMCs. These receptor sequences come from a man younger than 35 in good health and CMV-seronegative. Both conserved end residues are part of each CDR3. D genes are given only for firm matches. The listing skips clone size in some rows; elsewhere it reads once, few, many or a size class.

size	J	V	D	CDR3	DNA
NA	TRBJ2-7	TRBV30	TRBD1	CAWSMDRSYEQYF	TGTGCCTGGAGCATGGACAGGTCGTACGAGCAGTACTTC
NA	TRBJ2-3	TRBV7-2	NA	CASSLALRAGFTDTQYF	TGTGCCAGCAGCTTAGCGCTAAGGGCGGGGTTCACAGATACGCAGTATTTT
few	TRBJ1-2	TRBV7-9	NA	CASSLSTSGYGYTF	NA
NA	TRBJ2-3	TRBV19	TRBD2	CASSPTRPRAGVGDTQYF	TGTGCCAGTAGTCCCACTCGACCTAGAGCGGGAGTGGGGGATACGCAGTATTTT
NA	TRBJ2-3	TRBV7-6	TRBD2	CASSSEPGLAGYDTQYF	TGTGCCAGCAGCTCCGAGCCAGGACTAGCGGGATACGATACGCAGTATTTT
NA	TRBJ1-5	TRBV19	NA	CASSTGSPPVRGQPQHF	TGTGCCAGTAGTACCGGGTCGCCCCCCGTGCGTGGTCAGCCCCAGCATTTT
NA	TRBJ2-1	TRBV10-1	TRBD2	CASSDAGTSGTRRQFF	TGCGCCAGCAGTGATGCCGGGACTAGCGGGACCCGCCGGCAGTTCTTC
NA	TRBJ2-2	TRBV27	NA	CASRTQTGELFF	TGTGCCAGTAGAACGCAGACAGGGGAGCTGTTTTTT
NA	TRBJ1-3	TRBV28	NA	CASSSGGNGNTIYF	TGTGCCAGCAGTTCTGGGGGGAACGGAAACACCATATATTTT
NA	TRBJ2-2	TRBV7-3	TRBD2	CASSSRTSPGTGELFF	TGTGCCAGCAGCTCCCGGACTAGCCCGGGCACCGGGGAGCTGTTTTTT
NA	TRBJ2-6	TRBV25-1	NA	CASSDPQGLGSGANVLTF	TGTGCCAGCAGTGACCCACAGGGATTGGGGTCTGGGGCCAACGTCCTGACTTTC
NA	TRBJ1-2	TRBV27	NA	CASSYSLIYGYTF	TGTGCCAGCAGTTATTCCCTAATCTATGGCTACACCTTC
NA	TRBJ2-7	TRBV18	NA	CASSPGYEQYF	TGTGCCAGCTCGCCGGGTTACGAGCAGTACTTC
NA	TRBJ1-5	TRBV21-1	NA	CASGEGSNQPQHF	TGTGCCAGCGGGGAGGGCAGCAATCAGCCCCAGCATTTT
NA	TRBJ2-6	TRBV6-5	NA	CASRRQTTGANVLTF	TGTGCCAGCAGGCGACAGACGACTGGGGCCAACGTCCTGACTTTC
once	TRBJ2-1	TRBV7-9	TRBD2	CASSLDTSGSGDEQFF	TGTGCCAGCAGCTTAGACACTAGCGGGAGCGGGGATGAGCAGTTCTTC
NA	TRBJ2-7	TRBV6-1	TRBD1	CASMLSGTGPYEQYF	TGTGCCAGCATGCTATCCGGGACAGGGCCCTACGAGCAGTACTTC
few	TRBJ2-7	TRBV7-3	TRBD1	CASSPATGANEQYF	TGTGCCAGCAGCCCCGCGACAGGGGCTAACGAGCAGTACTTC
NA	TRBJ2-7	TRBV27	NA	CASLDSGSRGYEQYF	TGTGCCAGCTTAGATTCGGGGTCGCGGGGTTACGAGCAGTACTTC
NA	TRBJ2-3	TRBV5-1	TRBD1	CASSRGQDTDTQYF	TGCGCCAGCAGCCGGGGACAGGACACAGATACGCAGTATTTT
NA	TRBJ1-2	TRBV19	TRBD1	CASNRDRGSNYGYTF	TGTGCCAGTAATCGGGACAGGGGTTCAAACTATGGCTACACCTTC
NA	TRBJ2-7	TRBV2	NA	CASSVPTGLLRYEQYF	TGTGCCAGCAGTGTCCCGACAGGACTTCTACGCTACGAGCAGTACTTC
NA	TRBJ1-1	TRBV29-1	TRBD1	CSVVGTGGDTEAFF	TGCAGCGTTGTCGGGACAGGGGGAGACACTGAAGCTTTCTTT
NA	TRBJ1-1	TRBV27	NA	CASSLGQNTEAFF	TGTGCCAGCAGTTTGGGCCAGAACACTGAAGCTTTCTTT
NA	TRBJ2-1	TRBV10-1	TRBD2	CASSGTSGGNEQFF	TGCGCCAGCAGTGGAACTAGCGGGGGGAATGAGCAGTTCTTC
NA	TRBJ1-2	TRBV6-5	NA	CASSYSKGGGGYTF	TGTGCCAGCAGTTACTCGAAAGGCGGGGGGGGCTACACCTTC
NA	TRBJ1-1	TRBV28	NA	CASSLQRSAFF	TGTGCCAGCAGCTTACAGAGGTCAGCTTTCTTT
NA	TRBJ2-3	TRBV11-2	TRBD2	CASSLGLAGGRGDTQYF	TGTGCCAGCAGCTTAGGTCTAGCGGGAGGGCGAGGAGATACGCAGTATTTT
NA	TRBJ2-3	TRBV18	TRBD1	CASSPRQGAHSDTQYF	TGTGCCAGCTCACCCCGACAGGGGGCTCATTCAGATACGCAGTATTTT
NA	TRBJ2-5	TRBV15	NA	CATSRDLNGGETQYF	TGTGCCACCAGCAGAGACCTCAACGGGGGAGAGACCCAGTACTTC
NA	TRBJ2-7	TRBV7-9	NA	CASSLVVGGSTLGSYEQYF	TGTGCCAGCAGCTTAGTTGTTGGGGGGTCCACCCTCGGGTCCTACGAGCAGTACTTC
NA	TRBJ2-5	TRBV7-2	NA	CASSGPGRGKETQYF	TGTGCCAGCAGCGGCCCAGGGAGGGGGAAAGAGACCCAGTACTTC
NA	TRBJ2-7	TRBV5-4	NA	CASSNTTGLSYEQYF	TGTGCCAGCAGCAACACGACAGGCCTCTCCTACGAGCAGTACTTC
NA	TRBJ2-1	TRBV5-1	NA	CASSHSAGGSSYNEQFF	TGCGCCAGCAGTCACTCGGCCGGAGGAAGCTCCTACAATGAGCAGTTCTTC
few	TRBJ2-5	TRBV28	TRBD1	CASRPTGQGTETQYF	TGTGCCAGCAGACCGACGGGACAGGGCACGGAGACCCAGTACTTC
NA	TRBJ2-7	TRBV18	NA	CASSLSRTSSYEQYF	TGTGCCAGCTCACTTTCCAGGACAAGCTCCTACGAGCAGTACTTC
once	TRBJ2-5	TRBV9	NA	CASSVYDRGETQYF	TGTGCCAGCAGCGTATATGATCGGGGAGAGACCCAGTACTTC
NA	TRBJ2-1	TRBV19	NA	CASKEGGGIEQFF	TGTGCCAGTAAAGAGGGTGGGGGGATTGAGCAGTTCTTC
NA	TRBJ2-7	TRBV18	NA	CASSPSSTTYEQYF	TGTGCCAGCTCACCCTCGAGCACCACCTACGAGCAGTACTTC
NA	TRBJ1-2	TRBV18	TRBD1	CASSPPGQPYGYTF	TGTGCCAGCTCACCTCCGGGACAGCCCTATGGCTACACCTTC
NA	TRBJ2-7	TRBV27	TRBD2	CASSLSSGRPSYEQYF	TGTGCCAGCAGTTTATCTAGCGGGAGGCCTTCCTACGAGCAGTACTTC
NA	TRBJ2-1	TRBV9	TRBD2	CASSVSEREYLNEQFF	TGTGCCAGCAGCGTATCCGAGCGGGAGTATCTCAATGAGCAGTTCTTC
NA	TRBJ2-6	TRBV15	NA	CATSRGGSLDSGANVLTF	TGTGCCACCAGCAGAGGGGGCAGTTTAGACTCTGGGGCCAACGTCCTGACTTTC
few	TRBJ2-1	TRBV10-2	TRBD2	CASSVGTSGNNEQFF	TGCGCCAGCAGTGTAGGAACTAGCGGGAACAATGAGCAGTTCTTC
NA	TRBJ2-7	TRBV6-6	TRBD1	CASSGTGNSYEQYF	TGTGCCAGCAGCGGGACAGGGAACTCCTACGAGCAGTACTTC
NA	TRBJ2-7	TRBV29-1	NA	CSVEGDYHSPAFSYEQYF	TGCAGCGTGGAGGGGGACTACCACTCCCCGGCGTTCTCCTACGAGCAGTACTTC
few	TRBJ1-1	TRBV5-1	NA	CASSRYKGSDTEAFF	TGCGCCAGCAGCCGATACAAAGGGAGTGACACTGAAGCTTTCTTT
NA	TRBJ1-1	TRBV30	NA	CAWSVRSSEAFF	TGTGCCTGGAGTGTACGGTCCTCTGAAGCTTTCTTT
NA	TRBJ2-7	TRBV29-1	NA	CSVVEQGDYEQYF	TGCAGCGTCGTTGAACAGGGAGACTACGAGCAGTACTTC
NA	TRBJ2-7	TRBV28	TRBD1	CASRTDRGSYEQYF	TGTGCCAGCAGAACGGACAGGGGCTCCTACGAGCAGTACTTC
NA	TRBJ2-1	TRBV7-3	NA	CASSLGQNEQFF	TGTGCCAGCAGCTTAGGGCAGAATGAGCAGTTCTTC
once	TRBJ2-7	TRBV9	TRBD2	CASSPAAGGSYEQYF	TGTGCCAGCAGCCCGGCGGCGGGAGGTTCCTACGAGCAGTACTTC
once	TRBJ2-7	TRBV27	TRBD1	CASSLGQYSEQYF	TGTGCCAGCAGTCTGGGACAGTACAGCGAGCAGTACTTC
NA	TRBJ2-1	TRBV30	NA	CAWGFLGSSYNEQFF	TGTGCCTGGGGCTTTCTAGGGAGCTCCTACAATGAGCAGTTCTTC
few	TRBJ1-4	TRBV5-4	TRBD1	CASSRDRGQDEKLFF	TGTGCCAGCAGCCGGGACAGGGGACAGGATGAAAAACTGTTTTTT
NA	TRBJ2-1	TRBV9	TRBD2	CASSVVSTGLAGTSSYNEQFF	TGTGCCAGCAGCGTAGTAAGTACGGGACTAGCGGGAACTAGCTCCTACAATGAGCAGTTCTTC
NA	TRBJ1-4	TRBV18	NA	CASSPGATNEKLFF	TGTGCCAGCTCTCCAGGGGCGACTAATGAAAAACTGTTTTTT
NA	TRBJ1-2	TRBV9	NA	CASSVSSVNYGYTF	TGTGCCAGCAGCGTTTCCAGTGTGAACTATGGCTACACCTTC
NA	TRBJ2-1	TRBV14	TRBD1	CASSQAGTGLRNEQFF	TGTGCCAGCAGCCAAGCCGGGACAGGGCTGCGGAATGAGCAGTTCTTC
once	TRBJ2-1	TRBV13	NA	CASSSDSYNEQFF	TGTGCCAGCAGCTCGGACAGTTACAATGAGCAGTTCTTC